Presented here are 23 T cell receptor beta chains from one specimen sequenced in a study of OX40 agonist ivuxolimab in advanced cancers. The protocol was immunoSEQ multiplex PCR, while the TCRdb copy is restricted to in-frame clones and leaves out a portion. The sample has more than 80,000 clones; 85% to 90% are singletons. This specimen was CD4+ or CD8+ T cells sorted from blood, taken in a trial of the OX40 agonist ivuxolimab. The origin of the receptors is an adult with an advanced solid tumor such as melanoma, head and neck, liver or kidney cancer.

The chain recombines TRBV4-2 with TRBJ2-2; no clear D gene. The V gene lost 4 bases and the J gene lost 0 bases, with 18 bases spanning the gap. The germline V gene has CDR1 LGHNA and CDR2 YNFKEQ. CDR3 length equals 18 residues. CDR3 region: CASSLSPRADTNTGELFF. CDR3 sequence (DNA): TGTGCCAGCAGCCTAAGCCCCCGGGCAGATACGAACACCGGGGAGCTGTTTTTT.

V usage is TRBV10-3 and J usage is TRBJ1-2; 7 bases map to TRBD1. V shed 10 bases and J 7 bases; nucleotides not matched to a gene: 9. CDR3 length: 12 residues. The V gene's germline CDR1 is ENHRY and CDR2 SYGVKD. Written as DNA, the CDR3 is TGTGCCACCCTGGGAGGGGGCGGTGGCTACACCTTC. This gives the protein CATLGGGGGYTF.

This chain connects TRBV6-1 to TRBJ2-1, with TRBD2 matching over 11 bases. Trimming cost V 4 bases and J 8 bases; bases outside gene matches: 10. The length of the CDR3 is 16 residues. From germline, CDR1 is MNHNS and CDR2 SASEGT. The CDR3 sequence is CASSVAPTSGAYEQFF. In DNA form, the CDR3 reads TGTGCCAGCAGTGTGGCCCCGACTAGCGGGGCCTATGAGCAGTTCTTC.

This clone was recorded only once. The chain uses TRBV12-2 and TRBJ2-1; the table names TRBD2, a call not compared with the DNA. TRBV12-2 corresponds to a pseudogene. The CDR3 has 15 residues. The CDR3 DNA reads as TGTGCAAGTCGCCCGCGGGTAGTCCAGTACAATGAGCAGTTCTTC. Its protein is CASRPRVVQYNEQFF.

This chain's CDR3 is CASRPTSGGNTGELFF. The CDR3 DNA reads TGTGCCAGCAGGCCGACTAGCGGGGGGAACACCGGGGAGCTGTTTTTT. V gene TRBV27 combines with J gene TRBJ2-2, with 12 bases identical to TRBD2. The ends lost 6 bases at V and 1 base at J; junction bases unmatched: 3. The CDR3 is 16 amino acids. CDR1 and CDR2 from the germline V gene are MNHEY and SMNVEV (reference sequence).

J is TRBJ2-2 and V is TRBV7-3; 10 bases align to TRBD2. The CDR3 is 15 residues long. J gave up 4 bases and V 5 bases, and 4 bases lay outside the gene matches. CDR1 and CDR2 (germline): SGHTA, FQGTGA. CDR3 nucleotide sequence: TGTGCCAGCAGCCGGGGACTAGCGTTCACCGGGGAGCTGTTTTTT. Translated: CASSRGLAFTGELFF.

The rearrangement uses TRBV18 and TRBJ2-2; 7 positions agree with TRBD1. Trimming at V came to 5 bases and at J to 4 bases, leaving 10 bases not matched to a gene. Germline lookup yields CDR1 KGHSH and CDR2 LQKENI. The CDR3 contains 16 residues. The CDR3 protein is CASSTAANRGTGELFF. The CDR3 nucleotides read TGTGCCAGCTCAACAGCCGCTAACAGGGGCACCGGGGAGCTGTTTTTT.

This clone was found once. The chain's CDR3 is CASSRSVPNEQFF. DNA of the CDR3: TGTGCCAGCAGTCGTAGCGTCCCCAATGAGCAGTTCTTC. The V and J genes are TRBV27 and TRBJ2-1; D might be TRBD2 (5 bases). The V gene lost 5 bases and the J gene lost 6 bases, with 11 bases spanning the gap. The CDR3 is made up of 13 amino acids. Germline V gives CDR1 MNHEY, CDR2 SMNVEV (reference sequence).

The chain recombines TRBV7-9 with TRBJ1-2; D is unresolved. V gave up 0 bases and J gave up 6 bases, with 8 bases separating them. The CDR3 consists of 13 residues. Germline V gives CDR1 SEHNR, CDR2 FQNEAQ (reference sequence). CDR3 region: CASSLAERNGYTF. The DNA of the CDR3 is TGTGCCAGCAGCTTAGCGGAGCGGAATGGCTACACCTTC.

The V call is TRBV10-1, the J call TRBJ2-7; D remains ambiguous. Germline assignment: CDR1 WNHNN and CDR2 SYGVQD (reference sequence). The CDR3 runs to 13 residues. Trimming pared 4 bases from V and 4 bases from J, leaving 11 bases between. CDR3: CASSGGMMYEQYF. The CDR3 DNA reads as TGCGCCAGCAGTGGTGGGATGATGTACGAGCAGTACTTC.

The genes are TRBV5-4 and TRBJ1-2, with 9 nucleotides matching TRBD1. This CDR3 contains 14 residues. The V gene's germline CDR1 is SGHNT and CDR2 YYREEE (reference sequence). With V trimmed by 1 base and J by 8 bases, 6 bases remained unmatched. The CDR3 DNA is TGTGCCAGCAGCTTGACCGGACAGGGGTTAGGCTACACCTTC. This sequence encodes CASSLTGQGLGYTF.

CDR3 sequence reads: CASSGSQGAYEQYF. CDR3 DNA sequence: TGTGCCAGCAGTGGATCACAGGGGGCCTACGAGCAGTACTTC. The J gene is TRBJ2-7, the V gene TRBV28; the match to TRBD1 covers 8 bases. Germline V gene data show CDR1 as MDHEN and CDR2 as SYDVKM. This CDR3 has 14 amino acids. With V trimmed by 5 bases and J by 2 bases, 5 bases remained unmatched. The whole variable domain, filled in from reference TRBV28 and TRBJ2-7, reads DVKVTQSSRYLVKRTGEKVFLECVQDMDHENMFWYRQDPGLGLRLIYFSYDVKMKEKGDIPEGYSVSREKKERFSLILESASTNQTSMYLCASSGSQGAYEQYFGPGTRLTVT.

This rearrangement joins TRBV7-9 to TRBJ2-1, with no clear D. V was clipped by 5 bases and J by 8 bases, with 10 bases between them. In germline, CDR1 is SEHNR, CDR2 FQNEAQ (reference sequence). This CDR3 region has 12 residues. CDR3 in DNA: TGTGCCAGCAGCGAAGGCCGTGATGAGCAGTTCTTC. It specifies CASSEGRDEQFF.

The chain recombines TRBV5-4 with TRBJ2-7; 12 nucleotides align to TRBD2. The V and J ends lost 0 bases and 3 bases, in that order; junction bases with no gene match: 4. The CDR3 consists of 16 residues. The germline V gene encodes CDR1 SGHNT and CDR2 YYREEE (reference sequence). In DNA form, the CDR3 reads TGTGCCAGCAGCTTGGGACTAGCGGGGGATTACTACGAGCAGTACTTC. It yields the protein CASSLGLAGDYYEQYF.

The rearrangement joins TRBV2 to TRBJ2-5; 12 bases match TRBD2. Germline lookup yields CDR1 SNHLY and CDR2 FYNNEI. After removal of 6 bases from V and 0 bases from J, the junction contained 2 bases not matched to a gene. The CDR3 covers 15 residues. CDR3 loop: CASRGTSGYQETQYF. Written as DNA, the CDR3 is TGTGCCAGCAGGGGGACTAGCGGGTACCAAGAGACCCAGTACTTC.

This chain uses TRBV7-9 with TRBJ2-5, with 8 bases matching TRBD2. The end of the DNA fits TRBJ2-7 better, so the J call may be wrong. CDR3 length: 15 amino acids. CDR1 and CDR2 (germline): SEHNR, FQNEAQ (reference sequence). This chain's CDR3 is CASSLAASGSYEQYF. CDR3 in DNA: TGTGCCAGCAGCTTAGCCGCTAGCGGGTCCTACGAGCAGTACTTC.

The chain combines TRBV6-1 with TRBJ2-4; tentatively, D is TRBD1 or TRBD2 (5 bases each). The CDR3 is 12 residues long. Germline V gene sequence: CDR1 MNHNS, CDR2 SASEGT. V dropped 2 bases and J dropped 9 bases, with 8 bases sitting between them. This CDR3 reads CASSEQGVIQYF. In DNA, the CDR3 is TGTGCCAGCAGTGAACAGGGAGTCATTCAGTACTTC.

This clone was detected only a few times. V gene TRBV10-3 combines with J gene TRBJ2-2; 8 bases map to TRBD2. The CDR3 loop spans 15 amino acids. Germline CDR1 and CDR2: ENHRY and SYGVKD. V shed 4 bases and J 2 bases; nucleotides not matched to a gene: 3. CDR3 region: CAISGGLVNTGELFF. CDR3 nucleotides: TGTGCCATCAGTGGGGGACTAGTCAACACCGGGGAGCTGTTTTTT.

The chain couples TRBV2 to TRBJ2-1; weak D call: TRBD2 (5 bases). Germline V lookup: CDR1 SNHLY, CDR2 FYNNEI. This CDR3 comprises 16 residues. Trimming took off 3 bases at V and 0 bases at J, with 12 bases between the two ends. In DNA form, the CDR3 reads TGTGCCAGCAGTGATTTAAAGCGGAACTCCTACAATGAGCAGTTCTTC. It encodes CASSDLKRNSYNEQFF.

This chain joins TRBV21-1 and TRBJ1-5. TRBV21-1 is a known pseudogene. CDR3 size: 16 residues. Here the CDR3 reads CASSKARGYSNQPQHF. The CDR3 DNA reads as TGTGCCAGCAGCAAAGCGAGGGGTTATAGCAATCAGCCCCAGCATTTT.

The J gene is TRBJ1-2, the V gene TRBV28, with 7 bases aligning to TRBD1. Germline V gene lookup returns CDR1 MDHEN and CDR2 SYDVKM. The CDR3 contains 13 residues. With 10 bases clipped from V and 5 bases from J, the junction kept 10 bases outside the gene matches. CDR3 in DNA: TGTGCCACAGGGGGGCAGATTTTGTATGGCTACACCTTC. The encoded protein is CATGGQILYGYTF.

This chain uses TRBV5-1 with TRBJ2-1; 10 bases are a match to TRBD2. The CDR3 is 16 residues long. Germline V gives CDR1 SGHRS, CDR2 YFSETQ. V lost 4 bases, J lost 9 bases, and 13 bases stayed unmatched. CDR3 in DNA: TGCGCCAGCAGCCTTAATGAGCTAGCGGGAGTTAGTGAGCAGTTCTTC. Its protein is CASSLNELAGVSEQFF.

This clone was seen once. V is TRBV7-9 and J is TRBJ1-4; D uncertain. The V and J ends lost 5 bases and 4 bases respectively, with 11 bases between them. This CDR3 spans 14 amino acids. Germline lookup yields CDR1 SEHNR and CDR2 FQNEAQ (reference sequence). The CDR3 loop is CASSTGDSNEKLFF. The CDR3 bases are TGTGCCAGCAGCACCGGGGATAGTAATGAAAAACTGTTTTTT.